The T cell receptor beta chain under discussion was sequenced for a study of human thymus T cells. Libraries were prepared by immunoSEQ multiplex PCR; TCRdb keeps only in-frame clonotypes and omits some of them. Here the sample spans about 130,000 clones, about 95% being singletons. Study-level results: Gene usage for V and J segments appeared biased in thymic and blood repertoires. Related reports documented highly overlapping thymic repertoires among unrelated individuals.

With regard to this clone: Its specificity is not known.

Trimming took off 2 bases at V and 7 bases at J, with 24 bases between the two ends. The CDR3 covers 19 residues. The germline V gene encodes CDR1 MDHEN and CDR2 SYDVKM. Thymic material originated from resections removed in the course of corrective heart surgery. It was healthy Finnish infants having corrective surgery for congenital heart defects who were the donors. Sequences were obtained from thymus tissue. This chain links TRBV28 with TRBJ1-6; D might be TRBD1 (6 bases). The TCR comes from a boy less than two years old with a congenital heart defect but otherwise immunologically healthy. CDR3: CASSLTRGLSLYRNSPLHF. CDR3 nucleotides: TGTGCCAGCAGTTTAACGCGGGGGCTGTCCCTATATAGGAATTCACCCCTCCACTTT.